This is a list of T cell receptor beta chains from one sample in a study of post-analysis software for immune sequencing data. TCRdb re-called the PCR reads through MiXCR, storing one row per CDR3 protein. The sample contains about 820,000 distinct CDR3 sequences, under 70% of which appear only once. Sequenced: blood. These receptors all come from a girl aged 5 to 17 with multiple sclerosis. Both conserved end residues are part of each CDR3. The D gene is left open where the match is weak. Clone size is given for some rows only: seen once, a few or many times, or a class if the clone is expanded.

CDR3 protein: CASSLETAKGYTF
CDR3 DNA: TGTGCCAGCAGCTTAGAGACAGCAAAAGGCTACACCTTC
V gene: TRBV7-9
J gene: TRBJ1-2
clone size: few
D gene: NA

CDR3 protein: CASSSDRGIQPQHF
CDR3 DNA: TGTGCCAGCAGTTCCGACAGGGGGATTCAGCCCCAGCATTTT
V gene: TRBV2
J gene: TRBJ1-5
clone size: NA
D gene: TRBD1

CDR3 protein: CASSLAGVVNTEAFF
CDR3 DNA: TGCGCCAGCAGCTTGGCGGGGGTCGTGAACACTGAAGCTTTCTTT
V gene: TRBV5-1
J gene: TRBJ1-1
clone size: NA
D gene: NA

CDR3 protein: CATSRDHGWGGSETQYF
CDR3 DNA: TGTGCCACCAGCAGAGACCATGGTTGGGGTGGGTCAGAGACCCAGTACTTC
V gene: TRBV15
J gene: TRBJ2-5
clone size: NA
D gene: NA

CDR3 protein: CASSLARGTGIETQYF
CDR3 DNA: TGTGCCAGCAGCTTAGCTCGAGGGACAGGGATAGAGACCCAGTACTTC
V gene: TRBV7-9
J gene: TRBJ2-5
clone size: few
D gene: TRBD1

CDR3 protein: CASSKDRIYEQYF
CDR3 DNA: TGCGCCAGCAGTAAGGACAGGATCTACGAGCAGTACTTC
V gene: TRBV5-1
J gene: TRBJ2-7
clone size: few
D gene: TRBD1

CDR3 protein: CASARGGQPQHF
CDR3 DNA: TGTGCCAGCGCCAGGGGAGGACAGCCCCAGCATTTT
V gene: TRBV12-3/TRBV12-4
J gene: TRBJ1-5
clone size: NA
D gene: NA

CDR3 protein: CASRGQFGQPQHF
CDR3 DNA: TGTGCCAGCAGGGGACAGTTCGGTCAGCCCCAGCATTTT
V gene: TRBV12-3/TRBV12-4
J gene: TRBJ1-5
clone size: NA
D gene: TRBD1

CDR3 protein: CASSLVPDSQYNYGYTF
CDR3 DNA: TGCGCCAGCAGCTTGGTTCCGGACAGTCAATATAACTATGGCTACACCTTC
V gene: TRBV5-1
J gene: TRBJ1-2
clone size: NA
D gene: NA

CDR3 protein: CASSLGAGTSGRETQYF
CDR3 DNA: TGCGCCAGCAGCTTGGGAGCCGGGACTAGCGGGAGAGAGACCCAGTACTTC
V gene: TRBV5-1
J gene: TRBJ2-5
clone size: few
D gene: TRBD2

CDR3 protein: CASSHGQGITDTQYF
CDR3 DNA: TGTGCCAGCAGCCATGGACAGGGGATCACAGATACGCAGTATTTT
V gene: TRBV12-3/TRBV12-4
J gene: TRBJ2-3
clone size: NA
D gene: TRBD1

CDR3 protein: CATSRSRQGDTQYF
CDR3 DNA: TGTGCCACCAGCAGATCTCGACAGGGCGATACGCAGTATTTT
V gene: TRBV15
J gene: TRBJ2-3
clone size: few
D gene: TRBD1

CDR3 protein: CASTKDRIRIYEQYF
CDR3 DNA: TGTGCCAGCACCAAAGACAGGATCCGTATTTACGAGCAGTACTTC
V gene: TRBV6-5
J gene: TRBJ2-7
clone size: few
D gene: NA

CDR3 protein: CASRESGVAYGYTF
CDR3 DNA: TGTGCCAGCAGAGAAAGTGGGGTCGCCTATGGCTACACCTTC
V gene: TRBV11-2
J gene: TRBJ1-2
clone size: NA
D gene: NA

CDR3 protein: CASSVYGLAEAYEQYF
CDR3 DNA: TGTGCCAGCAGCGTCTACGGACTAGCGGAGGCCTACGAGCAGTACTTC
V gene: TRBV9
J gene: TRBJ2-7
clone size: NA
D gene: TRBD2

CDR3 protein: CASSEGPGWYEKLFF
CDR3 DNA: TGTGCCAGCAGTGAAGGTCCAGGGTGGTATGAAAAACTGTTTTTT
V gene: TRBV6-1
J gene: TRBJ1-4
clone size: NA
D gene: NA

CDR3 protein: CSARAFLSGRDTQYF
CDR3 DNA: TGCAGTGCTAGGGCGTTTCTTAGCGGGAGAGATACGCAGTATTTT
V gene: TRBV20-1
J gene: TRBJ2-3
clone size: few
D gene: TRBD2

CDR3 protein: CSASQRETDTQYF
CDR3 DNA: TGCAGTGCTAGCCAGCGGGAGACAGATACGCAGTATTTT
V gene: TRBV20-1
J gene: TRBJ2-3
clone size: NA
D gene: TRBD2

CDR3 protein: CASSYTARTRHNEQFF
CDR3 DNA: TGTGCCAGCAGCTATACCGCTAGGACTAGACACAATGAGCAGTTCTTC
V gene: TRBV3-1
J gene: TRBJ2-1
clone size: NA
D gene: TRBD2

CDR3 protein: CASSLLGLADYEQYF
CDR3 DNA: TGCGCCAGCAGCTTGTTGGGCCTAGCGGACTACGAGCAGTACTTC
V gene: TRBV5-1
J gene: TRBJ2-7
clone size: few
D gene: TRBD2

CDR3 protein: CSVDGGDLVQETQYF
CDR3 DNA: TGCAGCGTTGATGGTGGGGACCTCGTCCAAGAGACCCAGTACTTC
V gene: TRBV29-1
J gene: TRBJ2-5
clone size: NA
D gene: NA

CDR3 protein: CASGTHRGRDYEQYF
CDR3 DNA: TGTGCTAGCGGTACCCACCGGGGGCGAGACTACGAGCAGTACTTC
V gene: TRBV7-9
J gene: TRBJ2-7
clone size: NA
D gene: NA

CDR3 protein: CSVREGTQETQYF
CDR3 DNA: TGCAGCGTGAGAGAAGGGACCCAAGAGACCCAGTACTTC
V gene: TRBV29-1
J gene: TRBJ2-5
clone size: NA
D gene: NA

CDR3 protein: CATSPGQKLAKNIQYF
CDR3 DNA: TGTGCCACCAGCCCGGGGCAGAAACTAGCCAAAAACATTCAGTACTTC
V gene: TRBV15
J gene: TRBJ2-4
clone size: few
D gene: NA

CDR3 protein: CASSPQTSGVSNEQSF
CDR3 DNA: TGTGCCAGCAGTCCCCAGACTAGTGGGGTGAGCAATGAGCAGTCCTTC
V gene: TRBV18
J gene: TRBJ2-1
clone size: NA
D gene: NA

CDR3 protein: CAISSPLFGVEDTQYF
CDR3 DNA: TGTGCCATCAGTTCCCCTCTTTTTGGAGTGGAAGATACGCAGTATTTT
V gene: TRBV10-3
J gene: TRBJ2-3
clone size: NA
D gene: NA